These 16 T cell receptor beta chains share one sample of origin, sequenced in a study of shared clonotypes between healthy human individuals. TCRdb's table, derived via immunoSEQ multiplex PCR, lists solely in-frame clones and lacks some. The sample holds some 89,000 clones, around 67% seen once. Sequenced input: memory CD8+ T cells sorted from blood. The subset was: CD45RO+ cells pooled with CCR7-negative TemRA cells. The receptor source for this set is a man younger than 45 in good health.

The genes are TRBV28 and TRBJ1-5; D call uncertain. Trimming pared 5 bases from V and 1 base from J, leaving 9 bases between. The CDR3 is 14 amino acids. The germline V gene has CDR1 MDHEN and CDR2 SYDVKM. The CDR3 spells CASSAGESNQPQHF. DNA of the CDR3: TGTGCCAGCAGTGCTGGAGAAAGCAATCAGCCCCAGCATTTT.

The V call is TRBV6-1, the J call TRBJ1-4, with D perhaps matching TRBD1 (5 bases). Germline values: CDR1 MNHNS, CDR2 SASEGT. This CDR3 is built from 15 residues. V shed 11 bases and J shed 3 bases, with 19 bases lying between them. The CDR3 DNA sequence: TGTGCCGGTCGGCAGGGCGGGGGGGCTAATGAAAAACTGTTTTTT. Amino acids: CAGRQGGGANEKLFF.

The chain has TRBV27 and TRBJ2-3; TRBD2 is a possible D gene (6 bases). Germline lookup yields CDR1 MNHEY and CDR2 SMNVEV (reference sequence). Trimming pared 9 bases from V and 3 bases from J, leaving 13 bases between. The CDR3 contains 13 residues. CDR3 nucleotide sequence: TGTGCCAGTTTTCGGGGGAGTACAGATACGCAGTATTTT. Translation: CASFRGSTDTQYF.

This clone was found many times. The chain employs TRBV6-4 and TRBJ2-3, with 10 bases that match TRBD1. V trimming: 2 bases; J trimming: 4 bases; junction bases outside the gene matches: 0. CDR1 and CDR2 (germline): MRHNA, SNTAGT. The CDR3 runs 14 residues. CDR3 residues: CASSDGTGADTQYF. CDR3 bases: TGTGCCAGCAGTGACGGGACAGGGGCAGATACGCAGTATTTT.

The chain uses TRBV15 and TRBJ1-2, with a possible D match to TRBD1 (5 bases). Trimming left V 2 bases short and J 6 bases short, with 16 bases between. CDR3 length equals 15 residues. Germline V gene sequence: CDR1 LNHNV, CDR2 YYDKDF (reference sequence). For the CDR3, the DNA is TGTGCCACCAGCAGAATCGGCAGGGCAATTCATGGCTACACCTTC. Protein product: CATSRIGRAIHGYTF.

Regarding this clone: The junction departs from germline at one end; a sequencing error may be responsible. V is TRBV7-2 and J is TRBJ2-1; TRBD2 aligns across 8 bases. This CDR3 comprises 13 residues. Germline assignment: CDR1 SGHTA and CDR2 FQGNSA. CDR3 nucleotide sequence: TGTGCCAGCAGCCGGCTCCGGACTAGCTGGCAGCTCTTC. It is translated as CASSRLRTSWQLF.

This chain connects TRBV28 to TRBJ2-7; D is ambiguous. Germline V lookup: CDR1 MDHEN, CDR2 SYDVKM. The CDR3 totals 15 residues. The V and J ends lost 6 bases and 3 bases respectively, with 18 bases between them. CDR3 protein: CASRKPGTTNYEQYF. CDR3 nucleotides: TGTGCCAGCAGAAAGCCTGGCACCACGAACTACGAGCAGTACTTC.

V gene TRBV7-6 combines with J gene TRBJ2-5, with D possibly matching TRBD2 (5 bases). The CDR3 has 16 amino acids. V was clipped by 2 bases and J by 5 bases, with 18 bases between them. Germline CDR1 reads SGHVS; CDR2 reads FNYEAQ. The CDR3 here is CASSLYQPTGGETQYF. CDR3 in DNA: TGTGCCAGCAGCTTATATCAACCGACGGGCGGGGAGACCCAGTACTTC.

A few counts support this clone. Other nucleotide sequences from this sample produce the same CDR3. The chain recombines TRBV6-5 with TRBJ2-7; no definite D call. Germline-derived CDR1 and CDR2 are MNHEY and SVGAGI. The CDR3 contains 10 residues. V lost 8 bases, J lost 4 bases, and 6 bases lay in between. The DNA of the CDR3 is TGTGCCAGCGGGCGGTACGAGCAGTACTTC. Translation gives CASGRYEQYF.

This chain uses TRBV11-2 with TRBJ2-1, with a weak D call TRBD2 (5 bases). Germline V lookup: CDR1 SGHAT, CDR2 FQNNGV. The germline V and J ends were trimmed by 0 bases and 5 bases, with 14 bases remaining between them. The CDR3 contains 16 residues. The CDR3 region has the DNA TGTGCCAGCAGCTTAGACACTAGAATTCCGCACAATGAGCAGTTCTTC. This codes for CASSLDTRIPHNEQFF.

This chain uses TRBV30 with TRBJ2-7; no reliable D call. In germline, CDR1 is GTSNPN, CDR2 SVGIG (reference sequence). The V end was cut by 0 bases, the J end by 4 bases, with 13 bases between. CDR3 size: 14 residues. CDR3 amino acids: CAWSVGLDEYEQYF. CDR3 nucleotides: TGTGCCTGGAGTGTAGGGCTAGATGAGTACGAGCAGTACTTC.

V is TRBV10-3 and J is TRBJ2-7, with 7 bases lining up with TRBD1. Germline loops: CDR1 ENHRY, CDR2 SYGVKD. J lost 3 bases, V lost 11 bases, and 10 bases had no gene match. This CDR3 spans 13 amino acids. The CDR3 sequence is CAVRLRDSYEQYF. The CDR3 nucleotides are TGTGCCGTCCGATTAAGGGACAGCTACGAGCAGTACTTC.

This chain joins TRBV5-1 and TRBJ2-1; possibly TRBD1 or TRBD2 for D (5 bases each). V lost 4 bases and J 1 base, leaving 12 bases between the germline ends. The CDR3 totals 15 residues. CDR1 and CDR2 (germline): SGHRS, YFSETQ. The CDR3 DNA follows: TGCGCCAGCAGCCGGGACCGATGGTCCTACAATGAGCAGTTCTTC. The encoded protein is CASSRDRWSYNEQFF.

V usage is TRBV6-5 and J usage is TRBJ2-2; D is unclear. V was shortened by 2 bases and J by 3 bases, with 10 bases between the two germline ends. CDR3 length: 15 residues. Per the germline V gene, CDR1 is MNHEY and CDR2 is SVGAGI. CDR3 protein: CASSYVGLYTGELFF. In nucleotides, the CDR3 is TGTGCCAGCAGTTACGTAGGCCTCTACACCGGGGAGCTGTTTTTT.

The genes are TRBV10-3 and TRBJ2-7, with D possibly being TRBD2 (6 bases). The V end lost 4 bases, the J end lost 3 bases, and 7 bases lay between the germline ends. CDR3 length: 12 amino acids. Germline assignment: CDR1 ENHRY and CDR2 SYGVKD. Here the CDR3 reads CAISAGDYEQYF. DNA for the CDR3: TGTGCCATCAGTGCGGGGGACTACGAGCAGTACTTC.

The J gene is TRBJ2-7, the V gene TRBV7-6; 11 bases align to TRBD1. Germline CDR1 is SGHVS and CDR2 is FNYEAQ. This CDR3 is built from 17 residues. The junction had 13 bases not matched to a gene; V was cut back by 5 bases and J by 4 bases. The CDR3 spells CASSVGPGTGGRYEQYF. Written as DNA, the CDR3 is TGTGCCAGCAGCGTAGGACCCGGGACAGGGGGGAGGTACGAGCAGTACTTC.